This TCR beta chain emerged from a study of T cells in Graves' hyperthyroidism and ophthalmopathy. Germline CDR1 is MDHEN and CDR2 is SYDVKM. V trimming: 10 bases; J trimming: 4 bases; junction bases outside the gene matches: 7. The CDR3 extends over 13 amino acids. In this sample, this clonotype turned up many times. The TCR beta CDR3 regions underwent amplification using RNA transcripts as the source. The HTBI primer set served for first-round RT-PCR of the TCR CDR3. MiXCR, run by TCRdb on the multiplex PCR reads, gives a single entry per CDR3 protein. The table records about 640,000 distinct CDR3 sequences, less than 25% of them present only once.

The origin of this receptor is a man aged 30 to 39 with Graves' ophthalmopathy. Sequenced sample: blood. The gene calls are TRBV28 and TRBJ2-1; 7 bases are shared with TRBD2. The CDR3 reads CAIGEGGYNEQFF. The DNA for the CDR3 is TGTGCCATCGGGGAGGGAGGGTACAATGAGCAGTTCTTC.